The next 9 T cell receptor beta chains were all read from a single sample in a study of control samples from healthy donors and cancer patients. This table comes from immunoSEQ multiplex PCR, and its TCRdb copy is limited to in-frame clones, with some not included. The table lists about 42,000 clones, less than 90% of them singletons. The sequenced sample was blood. These receptors originate from a man aged 55 to 69 in good health.

CDR3 sequence reads: CASSHRGEASYEQYF. The CDR3 DNA sequence: TGTGCCAGCAGTCACCGAGGCGAGGCCTCCTACGAGCAGTACTTC. The rearrangement joins TRBV6-2 or TRBV6-3 to TRBJ2-7; D not certain. The CDR3 covers 15 residues. Trimming shortened V by 5 bases and J by 0 bases, and 14 bases separated the two germline ends. CDR1 and CDR2 from the germline V gene are MNHEY and SVGEGT.

This chain uses TRBV18 with TRBJ2-2, with D maybe TRBD2 (5 bases). With 3 bases removed from V and 1 base from J, the gap between germline ends came to 12 bases. The CDR3 is made up of 16 amino acids. Germline CDR1 and CDR2: KGHSH and LQKENI. CDR3 nucleotide sequence: TGTGCCAGCTCACCCCAGAAAGGAGGGAACACCGGGGAGCTGTTTTTT. This encodes CASSPQKGGNTGELFF.

The rearrangement links TRBV6-6 to TRBJ2-3; 8 nucleotides align to TRBD2. V was pared by 6 bases and J by 2 bases, with 10 bases of the junction left unmatched. Germline lookup yields CDR1 MNHNY and CDR2 SVGAGI (reference sequence). The CDR3 sequence is 16 residues long. The CDR3 DNA is TGTGCCAGCAGGCTCCCCGGGGGGGGTTCCACAGATACGCAGTATTTT. Its protein is CASRLPGGGSTDTQYF.

V gene TRBV5-6 combines with J gene TRBJ2-3, with 7 bases aligning to TRBD2. From germline, CDR1 is SGHDT and CDR2 YYEEEE. Trimming took 4 bases from V and 1 from J; bases not matched to a gene: 6. CDR3 length: 15 amino acids. Here the CDR3 reads CASSPGGRRTDTQYF. The CDR3 nucleotides are TGTGCCAGCAGCCCCGGGGGGAGACGCACAGATACGCAGTATTTT.

Only a few counts were recorded for this clone. This rearrangement joins TRBV10-2 to TRBJ2-5, with D hard to call. The CDR3 length is 13 residues. Trimming cost V 6 bases and J 0 bases, with 8 bases left between them. Germline V gene data show CDR1 as WSHSY and CDR2 as SAAADI. The CDR3 loop reads CASSARYQETQYF. CDR3 in DNA: TGCGCCAGCAGCGCGCGATACCAAGAGACCCAGTACTTC.

CDR3 sequence: CASSPGTGQGYTF. For the CDR3, the DNA is TGTGCCAGCTCACCTGGGACAGGGCAAGGCTACACCTTC. The chain recombines TRBV18 with TRBJ1-2, with TRBD1 matching 9 bases. V lost 3 bases and J lost 8; bases outside the gene matches: 4. The CDR3 is 13 amino acids. Germline assignment: CDR1 KGHSH and CDR2 LQKENI.

This clone was seen once. J is TRBJ2-2 and V is TRBV3-1 (or the pseudogene TRBV3-2), with 8 positions matching TRBD2. This CDR3 comprises 17 residues. V shed 0 bases and J 4 bases; nucleotides not matched to a gene: 7. CDR1 LGHDT and CDR2 YNNKEL come from the germline V gene (reference sequence). The chain's CDR3 is CASSQESASGPTGELFF. The CDR3 DNA reads as TGTGCCAGCAGCCAAGAATCCGCTAGCGGGCCCACCGGGGAGCTGTTTTTT.

The rearrangement links TRBV2 to TRBJ2-1; D gene uncertain. CDR1 SNHLY and CDR2 FYNNEI come from the germline V gene. The CDR3 is made up of 11 amino acids. V was cut by 7 bases and J by 8 bases, with 9 bases left in between. The CDR3 loop reads CASTVLHEQFF. Written as DNA, the CDR3 is TGTGCCAGCACCGTGCTGCATGAGCAGTTCTTC.

The rearrangement uses TRBV5-1 and TRBJ2-2; the D gene is possibly TRBD1 (6 bases). Between the trimmed V and J ends, which lost 2 bases and 1 base, there was a span of 9 bases. In germline, CDR1 is SGHRS, CDR2 YFSETQ. The CDR3 length is 15 residues. The chain's CDR3 is CASSFDRRNTGELFF. The CDR3 bases are TGCGCCAGCAGCTTCGACAGGAGGAACACCGGGGAGCTGTTTTTT.